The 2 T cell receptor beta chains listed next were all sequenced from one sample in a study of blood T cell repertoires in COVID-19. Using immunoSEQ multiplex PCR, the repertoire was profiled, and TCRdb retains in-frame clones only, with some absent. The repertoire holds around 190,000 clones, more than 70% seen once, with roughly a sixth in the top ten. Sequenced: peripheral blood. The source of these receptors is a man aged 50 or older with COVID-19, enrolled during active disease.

The CDR3 region has the DNA TGCGCCAGCAGCTCATCTAGCGGGATAGCCTACGAGCAGTACTTC. The encoded protein is CASSSSSGIAYEQYF. This chain connects TRBV5-1 to TRBJ2-7; 9 bases are a match to TRBD2. Germline-derived CDR1 and CDR2 are SGHRS and YFSETQ. V lost 3 bases and J lost 2; bases outside the gene matches: 6. The CDR3 runs to 15 residues.

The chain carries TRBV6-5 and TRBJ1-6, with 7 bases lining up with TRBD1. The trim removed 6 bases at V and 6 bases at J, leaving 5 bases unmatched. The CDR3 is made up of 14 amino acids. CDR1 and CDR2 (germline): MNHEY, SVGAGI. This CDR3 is CASRKQGINSPLHF. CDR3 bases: TGTGCCAGCAGAAAACAGGGGATTAATTCACCCCTCCACTTT.